Each of the 20 T cell receptor beta chains below was sequenced from the same sample in a study of Graves' ophthalmopathy and Graves' hyperthyroidism. Amplification targeted the TCR beta CDR3 regions, with RNA transcripts as the source material. The first-round RT-PCR employed HTBI primers together with the Qiagen OneStep RT-PCR kit. A multiplex PCR was then performed as the second round. A single record per CDR3 protein comes from TCRdb applying MiXCR to the multiplex PCR reads. The table includes 650,000 to 800,000 distinct CDR3 sequences, more than 40% detected once. The sample taken for sequencing was peripheral blood. The receptors were gathered from an adult man with Graves' ophthalmopathy.

This clonotype has only a few counts. This chain connects TRBV7-9 to TRBJ2-2; 8 nucleotides line up with TRBD1. The germline gives CDR1 SEHNR, CDR2 FQNEAQ (reference sequence). The trim removed 5 bases at V and 6 bases at J, leaving 11 bases unmatched. This CDR3 spans 16 amino acids. CDR3 bases: TGTGCCAGCAGCGGCCGACAGGGGATAATTCCCGGGGAGCTGTTTTTT. This gives the protein CASSGRQGIIPGELFF.

As DNA, the CDR3 is TGTGCCAGCAGGGGGGACTTCTATGGCTACACCTTC. It yields the protein CASRGDFYGYTF. The V and J genes are TRBV2 and TRBJ1-2; D might be TRBD1 (5 bases). Trimming cost V 6 bases and J 4 bases, with 9 bases left between them. Germline assignment: CDR1 SNHLY and CDR2 FYNNEI. This CDR3 contains 12 residues.

The V gene is TRBV11-2, the J gene TRBJ1-5, with D possibly being TRBD1 (5 bases). CDR1 is SGHAT, CDR2 FQNNGV, per germline. The CDR3 is made up of 14 amino acids. V lost 7 bases and J lost 10, with 20 bases in between. The chain's CDR3 is CASIHAGRGLPQHF. DNA for the CDR3: TGTGCCAGCATCCACGCGGGACGGGGTTTACCCCAGCATTTT.

V gene TRBV7-2 combines with J gene TRBJ2-3; a possible D gene is TRBD1 (5 bases). The CDR3 has 15 amino acids. Trimming removed 7 bases at V and 4 bases at J, with 18 bases between. The germline V gene has CDR1 SGHTA and CDR2 FQGNSA. The CDR3, as DNA: TGTGCCAGCACCCCAGGGTTAGGGCCCTCAGATACGCAGTATTTT. Its protein product is CASTPGLGPSDTQYF.

This sequence joins TRBV2 and TRBJ1-3, with 7 bases fitting TRBD1. CDR3 length equals 14 residues. Per the germline V gene, CDR1 is SNHLY and CDR2 is FYNNEI. Trimming removed 6 bases from V and 7 bases from J; junction bases left unmatched: 9. The CDR3 reads CASRRQGLTNTIYF. The CDR3 nucleotides read TGTGCCAGCAGGCGACAGGGTCTAACCAACACCATATATTTT.

The chain recombines TRBV19 with TRBJ1-5; 8 bases agree with TRBD1. CDR1 and CDR2 from the germline V gene are LNHDA and SQIVND (reference sequence). After removal of 5 bases from V and 6 bases from J, the junction contained 6 bases not matched to a gene. This CDR3 spans 14 amino acids. The CDR3 DNA is TGTGCCAGTAGTGCAACAGGGGGTGGTCAGCCCCAGCATTTT. Protein product: CASSATGGGQPQHF. The full variable domain, in which reference TRBV19 and TRBJ1-5 provide the parts outside the CDR3, is DGGITQSPKYLFRKEGQNVTLSCEQNLNHDAMYWYRQDPGQGLRLIYYSQIVNDFQKGDIAEGYSVSREKKESFPLTVTSAQKNPTAFYLCASSATGGGQPQHFGDGTRLSIL.

This clonotype was detected only a few times. The chain joins TRBV12-3 or TRBV12-4 to TRBJ1-1, with 7 bases identical to TRBD1. J was trimmed by 11 bases and V by 0 bases; bases with no gene match: 15. The CDR3 has 16 amino acids. CDR3 DNA: TGTGCCAGCAGTTTAGCGATATTGCTTCGGACAGGTGTCGCTTTCTTT. Amino acids: CASSLAILLRTGVAFF.

The chain uses TRBV30 and TRBJ2-7; the D is unclear. Trimming took off 2 bases at V and 6 bases at J, with 11 bases between the two ends. This CDR3 has 12 residues. Germline CDR1 is GTSNPN and CDR2 is SVGIG (reference sequence). Written as DNA, the CDR3 is TGTGCCTGGAGTTCGTCGGCCTCCGAGCAGTACTTC. Amino acids: CAWSSSASEQYF.

V is TRBV9 and J is TRBJ1-1; no reliable D call. The V and J ends lost 4 bases and 2 bases respectively, with 18 bases between them. The germline V gene encodes CDR1 SGDLS and CDR2 YYNGEE. CDR3 length equals 16 residues. DNA for the CDR3: TGTGCCAGCAGCCCGAGTGGGTGGGGTCTCAACACTGAAGCTTTCTTT. Amino acids: CASSPSGWGLNTEAFF.

The chain uses TRBV9 and TRBJ2-2; 10 nucleotides agree with TRBD1. The V gene's germline CDR1 is SGDLS and CDR2 YYNGEE. The CDR3 contains 16 residues. V dropped 2 bases and J dropped 7; count of bases not matched to a gene: 8. The CDR3 spells CASSVSGTGEIGELFF. In DNA, the CDR3 is TGTGCCAGCAGCGTCTCCGGGACAGGGGAGATCGGGGAGCTGTTTTTT.

The chain recombines TRBV24-1 with TRBJ2-7; D call uncertain. Germline loops: CDR1 KGHDR, CDR2 SFDVKD. The V end lost 3 bases, the J end lost 7 bases, and 12 bases lay between the germline ends. CDR3 length: 13 amino acids. The CDR3 loop reads CATSDLTYNEQYF. In nucleotides, the CDR3 is TGTGCCACCAGTGATCTCACCTACAATGAGCAGTACTTC.

This clonotype was detected once. Possible read error: a much larger clone is one base away. The chain couples TRBV6-6 to TRBJ2-7; D perhaps matches TRBD1 (6 bases). V dropped 4 bases and J dropped 3 bases, with 10 bases sitting between them. There are 13 residues in the CDR3. Germline CDR1 is MNHNY and CDR2 is SVGAGI (reference sequence). Written as DNA, the CDR3 is TGTGCCAGCAGTTGGACAGTAGGCTACGAGCAGTACTTC. Translation gives CASSWTVGYEQYF.

This clonotype was detected ten times or more. This sequence joins TRBV19 and TRBJ1-2; D is unresolved. CDR3 length: 15 amino acids. V lost 2 bases and J 5 bases, leaving 15 bases between the germline ends. Germline lookup yields CDR1 LNHDA and CDR2 SQIVND (reference sequence). CDR3 nucleotide sequence: TGTGCCAGTAGTATATCAGGTGAAACGAAGTATGGCTACACCTTC. Amino acids: CASSISGETKYGYTF.

This clonotype showed up many times. This chain connects TRBV2 to TRBJ2-6, with no clear D. CDR3 length: 15 amino acids. The germline V gene encodes CDR1 SNHLY and CDR2 FYNNEI. The V end was cut by 6 bases, the J end by 0 bases, with 9 bases between. CDR3 nucleotide sequence: TGTGCCAGCAGCGCTACAGTCTCTGGGGCCAACGTCCTGACTTTC. Protein sequence: CASSATVSGANVLTF. Variable domain in full (rest from reference TRBV2 and TRBJ2-6): EPEVTQTPSHQVTQMGQEVILRCVPISNHLYFYWYRQILGQKVEFLVSFYNNEISEKSEIFDDQFSVERPDGSNFTLKIRSTKLEDSAMYFCASSATVSGANVLTFGAGSRLTVL.

The sample holds many counts of this clonotype. The gene calls are TRBV19 and TRBJ2-7; D call uncertain. The V gene lost 10 bases and the J gene lost 3 bases, with 13 bases spanning the gap. The length of the CDR3 is 12 residues. The germline gives CDR1 LNHDA, CDR2 SQIVND (reference sequence). The CDR3 here is CATSETIYEQYF. The CDR3 nucleotides are TGTGCCACCTCCGAAACGATCTACGAGCAGTACTTC.

This clonotype was observed at least ten times. The chain links TRBV13 to TRBJ2-7, with a possible D match to TRBD1 (5 bases). The V end lost 2 bases, the J end lost 3 bases, and 11 bases lay between the germline ends. Germline V gene data show CDR1 as PRHDT and CDR2 as FYEKMQ (reference sequence). This CDR3 spans 14 amino acids. CDR3 DNA: TGTGCCAGCAGCTTATTCTACAGGAACTACGAGCAGTACTTC. It is translated as CASSLFYRNYEQYF.

The chain employs TRBV10-3 and TRBJ2-7; TRBD1 or TRBD2 may be the D gene (5 bases each). Per germline, CDR1 ENHRY and CDR2 SYGVKD. V lost 8 bases, J lost 5 bases, and 13 bases lay in between. This CDR3 contains 12 residues. CDR3 DNA: TGTGCCATCCACGGGGCTTCTAACGAGCAGTACTTC. It codes for CAIHGASNEQYF.

The rearrangement uses TRBV15 and TRBJ1-5; TRBD1 is a possible D gene (5 bases). This CDR3 spans 16 amino acids. The ends were cut back, 3 bases at V and 2 bases at J, with 14 bases in the middle. Per the germline V gene, CDR1 is LNHNV and CDR2 is YYDKDF (reference sequence). The CDR3: CATSSLGWGRNQPQHF. The CDR3 nucleotides read TGTGCCACCAGCAGCTTGGGCTGGGGCCGCAATCAGCCCCAGCATTTT.

This clonotype has just one count. V gene TRBV15 combines with J gene TRBJ1-5; 7 nucleotides agree with TRBD1. CDR1 and CDR2 from the germline V gene are LNHNV and YYDKDF (reference sequence). This CDR3 is 16 amino acids long. The V and J ends lost 3 bases and 4 bases, in that order; junction bases with no gene match: 9. CDR3 region: CATSSETGQTNQPQHF. The CDR3 DNA follows: TGTGCCACCAGCAGTGAAACGGGACAGACAAATCAGCCCCAGCATTTT.

This clonotype is a singleton in its sample. The rearrangement links TRBV9 to TRBJ1-4; weak D call: TRBD1 (5 bases). The CDR3 totals 16 residues. V was pared by 0 bases and J by 7 bases, with 16 bases between. Germline CDR1 SGDLS, CDR2 YYNGEE. This chain's CDR3 is CASSVDGARNTEKLFF. The CDR3 bases are TGTGCCAGCAGCGTAGATGGGGCTCGGAACACTGAAAAACTGTTTTTT.